This TCR beta chain is drawn from a study of PD-L1 blockade in urothelial cancer. Germline CDR1 and CDR2: SGHTA and FQGNSA. Trimming pared 3 bases from V and 5 bases from J, leaving 14 bases between. The CDR3 is 14 residues long. This table comes from immunoSEQ multiplex PCR, and its TCRdb copy is limited to in-frame clones, with some not included. The repertoire holds about 52,000 clones, with approximately 80% as singletons. J is TRBJ2-7 and V is TRBV7-2, with D perhaps matching TRBD2 (6 bases). The source material was PBMCs, sampled around atezolizumab (anti-PD-L1) treatment. This receptor was obtained from a middle-aged man with urothelial cancer. CDR3 region: CASSLGGGLHEQYF. The DNA of the CDR3 is TGTGCCAGCAGCTTGGGGGGTGGGCTGCACGAGCAGTACTTC.